This TCR beta chain was obtained from a study of CD8 T cells in ankylosing spondylitis (dated by TCRdb to about 2017). Looking at the study overall: T cell receptor beta repertoires were profiled in healthy donors and ankylosing spondylitis patients so that disease-linked TCR variants could be found. In total, the full study cohort was made up of roughly 100 healthy donors and some 26 ankylosing spondylitis patients. Peripheral blood was sampled, and synovial fluid was also collected from ankylosing spondylitis patients. Broader findings and caveats from the paper: Some motif variants had previously been reported in the synovial fluid and blood of reactive arthritis patients, which suggests shared mechanisms of disease initiation. The disease-linked clones showed a CD8+ phenotype and occurred at relatively low frequencies in peripheral blood. Blood from ankylosing spondylitis patients appeared to be characterized by a TCR beta motif composed of about eight highly homologous amino acid variants. The disease-linked clones were reported as significantly enriched in matched synovial fluid samples from ankylosing spondylitis patients.

Ends trimmed: V by 1 base, J by 3 bases; bases unmatched to a gene: 7. Looking up the germline V gene yields CDR1 SGHTA and CDR2 FQGNSA. CDR3 length: 16 amino acids, cysteine to phenylalanine. Just CDR3 DNA is preserved here, 48 bases in frame from base 1. Instrument on record: Illumina HiSeq 2500. Quantitative 5'-RACE with molecular barcodes was used to prepare TCR beta libraries. For the original study's pipeline: Disease-linked TCR variants were identified with a new computational method built on a probabilistic model of VDJ rearrangement. In TCRdb, the public reads were trimmed at Q25 with fastp and aligned with MiXCR, with productive beta chains retained. Records with the same CDR3 protein are collapsed into one entry carrying the most frequent genes and DNA. The V and J calls and clone size are TCRdb's, not the authors'. In this sample the table shows about 500,000 distinct CDR3 sequences, about 5.4% of which occur a single time. Jointly, the top ten make up approximately 4% of the sample.

In regard to this clonotype: Its target antigen remains unknown. Base qualities are not at hand, and no much larger clone is one base apart.

Sample: blood, either unsorted or a sorted T cell fraction (not recorded which). The sequence joins TRBV7-2 to TRBJ2-7, with 9 bases matching TRBD1. The TCR sequence derives from a male donor with ankylosing spondylitis. The CDR3 reads as follows: CASSLVLEGQGYEQYF. The sequence in DNA is TGTGCCAGCAGCTTAGTGTTGGAGGGACAGGGCTACGAGCAGTACTTC.